Listed below are T cell receptor beta chains from one sample, sequenced in a study of blood T cell repertoires in COVID-19. Sequencing was performed with immunoSEQ multiplex PCR; in TCRdb, only in-frame clones are kept and a portion is missing. The sample has under 300,000 clones, about 79% seen once. What was sequenced was peripheral blood. The receptors shown here come from a woman aged 40 to 49 who had recovered from COVID-19. Each CDR3 is given with its conserved first and last residue. A D gene is named only where the DNA matches it firmly. The size of a clone is reported for some rows only, either as once, few or many, or as a class for expanded clones.

>TRBV4-3|TRBD1|TRBJ1-2|-
CASSQGQGNFYGYTF
TGCGCCAGCAGCCAGGGACAGGGTAATTTCTATGGCTACACCTTC
>TRBV7-8|TRBD2|TRBJ2-5|-
CASSLVGGGAGETQYF
TGTGCCAGCAGCTTAGTAGGCGGGGGGGCGGGTGAGACCCAGTACTTC
>TRBV4-1|-|TRBJ2-1|-
CASSRSEGRSYNEQFF
TGCGCCAGCAGCCGTTCGGAGGGAAGGTCCTACAATGAGCAGTTCTTC
>TRBV15|TRBD2|TRBJ2-1|-
CATSRDGTINEQFF
TGTGCCACCAGCAGAGACGGGACTATTAATGAGCAGTTCTTC
>TRBV27|TRBD1|TRBJ2-1|once
CATDRGNEQFF
TGTGCCACCGACAGGGGAAATGAGCAGTTCTTC
>TRBV5-4|-|TRBJ2-5|-
CASSAKRDTISGTQYF
TGTGCCAGCAGCGCTAAACGGGACACCATTTCGGGGACCCAGTACTTC
>TRBV24-1|-|TRBJ2-4|once
CATPQIAKNIQYF
TGTGCCACCCCTCAGATAGCCAAAAACATTCAGTACTTC
>TRBV10-3|-|TRBJ1-1|once
CAIRSDTEAFF
TGTGCCATCAGGTCAGACACTGAAGCTTTCTTT
>TRBV7-9|-|TRBJ2-5|once
CASSLPPQETQYF
TGTGCCAGCAGCTTACCCCCACAAGAGACCCAGTACTTC
>TRBV25-1|-|TRBJ2-3|-
CASSEFPGQRITDTQYF
TGTGCCAGCAGTGAATTTCCGGGACAACGAATCACAGATACGCAGTATTTT
>TRBV4-2|TRBD1|TRBJ2-7|-
CASSQVYVTGDYEQYF
TGTGCCAGCAGCCAAGTATATGTGACAGGGGACTACGAGCAGTACTTC
>TRBV20-1|-|TRBJ2-5|-
CSASSQREETQYF
TGCAGTGCTAGTTCCCAACGGGAAGAGACCCAGTACTTC
>TRBV19|-|TRBJ1-3|-
CASRKSREHTDTIYF
TGTGCCAGTAGGAAGAGTCGGGAACACACGGACACCATATATTTT
>TRBV28|-|TRBJ2-1|-
CASSASGAGVYNEQFF
TGTGCCAGCAGTGCCTCGGGGGCGGGGGTGTACAATGAGCAGTTCTTC
>TRBV3-1/TRBV3-2|TRBD2|TRBJ2-1|-
CASSPRWSGGSNEQFF
TGTGCCAGCAGCCCCCGGTGGAGCGGGGGAAGCAATGAGCAGTTCTTC
>TRBV11-3|TRBD1|TRBJ2-3|-
CASSSGQDRTDTQYF
TGTGCCAGCAGTTCCGGACAGGATCGGACAGATACGCAGTATTTT
>TRBV7-2|-|TRBJ1-1|-
CASSFNPGSYTEAFF
TGTGCCAGCAGCTTTAATCCAGGCTCGTACACTGAAGCTTTCTTT
>TRBV6-2/TRBV6-3|-|TRBJ1-1|-
CASSYQGSNTEAFF
TGTGCCAGCAGTTACCAGGGGTCGAACACTGAAGCTTTCTTT
>TRBV28|TRBD1|TRBJ2-7|-
CASSLWGTGRLRYEQYF
TGTGCCAGCAGTTTATGGGGGACAGGGAGGTTGAGGTACGAGCAGTACTTC
>TRBV9|-|TRBJ1-2|-
CASSGQARGYTF
TGTGCCAGCAGCGGACAGGCGCGGGGCTACACCTTC
>TRBV13|TRBD2|TRBJ2-3|-
CASSLVPTGLAGGSDTQYF
TGTGCCAGCAGCTTGGTACCCACGGGACTAGCGGGGGGATCAGATACGCAGTATTTT
>TRBV11-3|-|TRBJ2-3|many
CASSLGRRGSTDTQYF
TGTGCCAGCAGCCTGGGTCGGCGGGGTAGCACAGATACGCAGTATTTT
>TRBV18|-|TRBJ2-1|few
CASSALGGMSEQFF
TGTGCCAGCTCCGCCCTCGGCGGGATGAGTGAGCAGTTCTTC
>TRBV9|TRBD1|TRBJ1-4|once
CASSTDGTGEVKLFF
TGTGCCAGCAGCACCGACGGGACAGGGGAAGTAAAACTGTTTTTT
>TRBV14|-|TRBJ2-5|few
CASSRGTSLLPYQETQYF
TGTGCCAGCAGCCGGGGGACATCTCTCCTCCCATACCAAGAGACCCAGTACTTC
>TRBV4-1|TRBD2|TRBJ2-5|-
CASSQANRLSSGLASDWTQYF
TGCGCCAGCAGCCAAGCGAATAGGCTATCCTCGGGACTAGCCTCGGATTGGACCCAGTACTTC
>TRBV5-1|-|TRBJ2-7|-
CASSPSGGGLDEQYF
TGCGCCAGCAGCCCCTCCGGCGGGGGCCTTGACGAGCAGTACTTC
>TRBV5-1|-|TRBJ2-3|-
CASSPTFLPDTQYF
TGCGCCAGCTCCCCGACTTTCCTGCCAGATACGCAGTATTTT
>TRBV18|TRBD2|TRBJ2-3|-
CASSPSAGGWDTQYF
TGTGCCAGCTCACCATCAGCGGGGGGATGGGATACGCAGTATTTT
>TRBV19|-|TRBJ2-7|-
CASSTPGDSYEQYF
TGTGCCAGTAGTACCCCCGGGGACTCCTACGAGCAGTACTTC
>TRBV27|TRBD2|TRBJ2-5|-
CASSNNGGAGETQYF
TGTGCCAGCAGTAACAACGGGGGGGCCGGGGAGACCCAGTACTTC
>TRBV5-4|TRBD1|TRBJ1-1|once
CASSFGQGTTEAFF
TGTGCCAGCAGCTTCGGACAGGGCACCACTGAAGCTTTCTTT
>TRBV25-1|-|TRBJ1-1|-
CASTAGPPEAFF
TGTGCCAGCACCGCAGGGCCCCCTGAAGCTTTCTTT
>TRBV7-2|-|TRBJ2-2|few
CASSLEQGTGELFF
TGTGCCAGCAGCTTAGAACAGGGCACCGGGGAGCTGTTTTTT
>TRBV27|-|TRBJ1-4|-
CASSLVPGSEKLFF
TGTGCCAGCAGTTTAGTCCCGGGATCTGAAAAACTGTTTTTT
>TRBV5-6|-|TRBJ2-3|-
CASSRLEIVGDTQYF
TGTGCCAGCAGCAGACTGGAAATAGTAGGAGATACGCAGTATTTT
>TRBV5-8|TRBD1|TRBJ2-1|-
CASSYQGQGHNEQFF
TGTGCCAGCAGCTACCAGGGACAGGGTCACAATGAGCAGTTCTTC
>TRBV7-6|TRBD1|TRBJ1-4|few
CASSFTGGTNEKLFF
TGTGCCAGCAGCTTCACAGGGGGTACTAATGAAAAACTGTTTTTT
>TRBV5-5|-|TRBJ2-7|-
CASSFFVAEQYF
TGTGCCAGCAGCTTTTTCGTGGCCGAGCAGTACTTC